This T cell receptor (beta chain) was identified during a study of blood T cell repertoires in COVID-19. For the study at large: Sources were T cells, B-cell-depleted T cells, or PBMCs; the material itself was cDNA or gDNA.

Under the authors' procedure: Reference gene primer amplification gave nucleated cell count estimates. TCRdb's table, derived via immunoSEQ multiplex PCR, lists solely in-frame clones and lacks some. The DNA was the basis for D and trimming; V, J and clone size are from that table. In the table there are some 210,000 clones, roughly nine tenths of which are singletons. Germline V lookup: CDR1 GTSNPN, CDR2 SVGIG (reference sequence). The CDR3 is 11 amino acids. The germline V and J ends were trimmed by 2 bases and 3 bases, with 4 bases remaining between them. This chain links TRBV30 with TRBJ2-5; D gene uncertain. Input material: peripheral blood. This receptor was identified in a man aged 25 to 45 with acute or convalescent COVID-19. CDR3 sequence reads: CAWSSEETQYF. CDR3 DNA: TGTGCCTGGAGTAGCGAAGAGACCCAGTACTTC.